This is a list of T cell receptor beta chains from one sample in a study of blood T cell repertoires in COVID-19. The repertoire was sequenced with immunoSEQ multiplex PCR; TCRdb's copy has only in-frame clones and lacks some. The sample includes approximately 73,000 clones, around nine tenths of them seen just once. Sequencing was performed on peripheral blood. The origin of the receptors is a woman aged 60-75 years with acute or convalescent COVID-19. CDR3s include the opening cysteine and the closing phenylalanine or tryptophan. A D gene is named only where the DNA matches it firmly. Where a row states a size, it is once, few, many or the class of an expanded clone; other rows omit it.

v_gene	d_gene	abundance	len	j_gene	CDR3nt	CDR3aa
TRBV6-1	-	-	12	TRBJ2-2	TGTGCCAGCAGTGACGGTACCGGGGAGCTGTTTTTT	CASSDGTGELFF
TRBV18	TRBD2	-	17	TRBJ2-1	TGTGCCAGCTCATCTCAGCCCGGGACTAGCGGCTACAATGAGCAGTTCTTC	CASSSQPGTSGYNEQFF
TRBV5-1	TRBD1	-	13	TRBJ1-1	TGCGCCAGCAGAGGGACAGCGAACACTGAAGCTTTCTTT	CASRGTANTEAFF
TRBV27	TRBD2	-	15	TRBJ2-4	TGTGCCAGCAGTTCAGCGGGGCAAACCAAAAACATTCAGTACTTC	CASSSAGQTKNIQYF
TRBV9	TRBD2	-	15	TRBJ2-1	TGTGCCAGCAGCGTGACTAGCGGGAGAAACGGTGAGCAGTTCTTC	CASSVTSGRNGEQFF
TRBV20-1	-	-	11	TRBJ1-1	TGCAGTGCTAGACAGGGGCCTGAAGCTTTCTTT	CSARQGPEAFF
TRBV28	TRBD2	once	14	TRBJ2-7	TGTGCCAGCGTTAGCGGGGGGGCCGTCCACGAGCAGTACTTC	CASVSGGAVHEQYF
TRBV11-3	TRBD2	once	13	TRBJ2-7	TGTGCCAGCAGCAACCGGGGGGGTGACGAGCAGTACTTC	CASSNRGGDEQYF
TRBV5-1	TRBD2	-	13	TRBJ2-1	TGCGCCAGCAGCGGAGGACTAGTGAATGAGCAGTTCTTC	CASSGGLVNEQFF
TRBV7-9	-	-	12	TRBJ2-7	TGTGCCAGCAGCTTAGAGCAGGGCGAGCAGTACTTC	CASSLEQGEQYF
TRBV30	-	-	16	TRBJ1-3	TGTGCCTGGAGGGGCAGAGGGCTCACCTCTGGAAACACCATATATTTT	CAWRGRGLTSGNTIYF
TRBV4-3	TRBD1	-	17	TRBJ1-4	TGCGCCAGCAGCCAGGGCATTCCCGGGACAGGGGTTGAAAAACTGTTTTTT	CASSQGIPGTGVEKLFF
TRBV23-1	TRBD1	once	15	TRBJ1-1	TGCGCCAGCAGTCCCCACAGGGGGCTGTGGACTGAAGCTTTCTTT	CASSPHRGLWTEAFF
TRBV6-5	-	once	15	TRBJ2-7	TGTGCCAGCAGTTATTCCACAGGGAGCTCCTACGAGCAGTACTTC	CASSYSTGSSYEQYF
TRBV19	-	-	17	TRBJ1-5	TGTGCCAGTAGTGGCCTAACAGGGTGGGTGGGCAATCAGCCCCAGCATTTT	CASSGLTGWVGNQPQHF
TRBV5-1	TRBD1	few	15	TRBJ2-7	TGCGCCAGCAGAGTGGGGCAGGGGGTTTTCCACGAGCAGTACTTC	CASRVGQGVFHEQYF
TRBV19	-	-	15	TRBJ2-2	TGTGCCAGTGCAACGTCAGGGGTGTGGAGCGGGGAGCTGTTTTTT	CASATSGVWSGELFF
TRBV25-1	-	-	14	TRBJ2-5	TGTGCCAGCAGGGGTGGACAGTCAGCGGAGACCCAGTACTTC	CASRGGQSAETQYF
TRBV28	TRBD1	once	17	TRBJ1-3	TGTGCCAGCAGTTTTGGGACAGGGGGATTCTCTGGAAACACCATATATTTT	CASSFGTGGFSGNTIYF
TRBV28	TRBD1	-	16	TRBJ2-1	TGTGCCAGCAGTTCCCCCGGGACAGGGCCGAGCAATGAGCAGTTCTTC	CASSSPGTGPSNEQFF
TRBV7-2	-	-	13	TRBJ2-3	TGTGCCAGCAGCTTCTCCGGCACAGATACGCAGTATTTT	CASSFSGTDTQYF
TRBV10-3	-	-	12	TRBJ1-1	TGTGCCATCAGTGAGTCAGAGGGTAAAGCTTTCTTT	CAISESEGKAFF
TRBV4-2	TRBD2	-	16	TRBJ2-1	TGTGCCAGCAGCCAAGAGATAGCGGGGGGGTACAATGAGCAGTTCTTC	CASSQEIAGGYNEQFF
TRBV6-6	-	-	16	TRBJ2-2	TGTGCCAGCAGCGCCAAAGGACTACAGAAGGTCGGGGAGCTGTTTTTT	CASSAKGLQKVGELFF
TRBV7-3	-	-	10	TRBJ2-4	TGTGCCAGCAGCCTGACACCGCGATACTTC	CASSLTPRYF
TRBV4-3	-	once	18	TRBJ1-1	TGCGCCAGCAGCCAAGATCTCACAGGTTCTCCTCTGACTTTGCAAGCTTTCTTT	CASSQDLTGSPLTLQAFF